This T cell receptor beta chain is from a study of T cells in Graves' hyperthyroidism and ophthalmopathy. Study-wide points: Appearing also in blood were most of the thyroid clonotypes expanded above 0.001.

RNA transcripts served as the template for amplifying TCR beta CDR3 regions. Initially, a first-round RT-PCR of the TCR CDR3 employed the HTBI primer set. MiXCR was run by TCRdb on the multiplex PCR reads, yielding one entry per CDR3 protein. The data contain about 210,000 distinct CDR3 sequences, roughly a sixth of them singletons. Calling Graves' hyperthyroidism stable meant ophthalmopathy did not progress within 18 months. CDR3 size: 14 residues. The V end was cut by 4 bases, the J end by 0 bases, with 10 bases between. Germline V lookup: CDR1 SGHTS, CDR2 YDEGEE. This clonotype was observed many times. As yet, its antigen is unknown.

The V gene is TRBV5-8, the J gene TRBJ1-1; TRBD1 might be the D (5 bases). The TCR was taken from a man aged 45 to 65 with Graves' hyperthyroidism. Source material: blood. The CDR3 DNA follows: TGTGCCAGCAGCACGGGACGGGTGAACACTGAAGCTTTCTTT. Translation gives CASSTGRVNTEAFF. Full variable domain (rest looked up from reference TRBV5-8 and TRBJ1-1): EAGVTQSPTHLIKTRGQQATLRCSPISGHTSVYWYQQALGLGLQFLLWYDEGEERNRGNFPPRFSGRQFPNYSSELNVNALELEDSALYLCASSTGRVNTEAFFGQGTRLTVV.